Below are 30 T cell receptor beta chains sequenced from a single sample in a study of PD-1 blockade in classical Hodgkin lymphoma. Every one of the patients relapsed after autologous stem cell transplantation (brentuximab vedotin exposure was variable). The protocol was immunoSEQ multiplex PCR, while the TCRdb copy is restricted to in-frame clones and leaves out a portion. The sample carries over 70,000 clones, 89% recorded once. Sequencing used peripheral blood mononuclear cells (PBMCs), obtained at baseline. The receptors originated from a human donor with classical Hodgkin lymphoma.

This clone occurred a few times. The genes are TRBV11-3 and TRBJ2-2, with D hard to call. V was trimmed by 0 bases and J by 1 base, leaving 6 bases between them. CDR3 length: 15 amino acids. Per germline, CDR1 SGHNT and CDR2 YENEEA. The CDR3 spells CASSLDGRNTGELFF. As DNA, the CDR3 is TGTGCCAGCAGCTTAGACGGAAGGAACACCGGGGAGCTGTTTTTT. The whole variable domain, filled in from reference TRBV11-3 and TRBJ2-2, reads EAGVVQSPRYKIIEKKQPVAFWCNPISGHNTLYWYLQNLGQGPELLIRYENEEAVDDSQLPKDRFSAERLKGVDSTLKIQPAELGDSAVYLCASSLDGRNTGELFFGEGSRLTVL.

This clone was observed once. J is TRBJ2-3 and V is TRBV7-9; 7 bases are shared with TRBD2. The CDR3 loop spans 17 amino acids. Germline V CDR1 and CDR2: SEHNR, FQNEAQ (reference sequence). Germline trimming cut 6 bases from V and 2 bases from J; bases unmatched to any gene: 14. This chain's CDR3 is CASRQRGTGEFTDTQYF. The CDR3, as DNA: TGTGCCAGCAGACAGCGGGGCACAGGCGAATTCACAGATACGCAGTATTTT.

The genes are TRBV28 and TRBJ1-4; D remains unclear. CDR1 and CDR2 (germline): MDHEN, SYDVKM. Trimming removed 5 bases at V and 3 bases at J, with 13 bases between. The CDR3 has 15 residues. Written as DNA, the CDR3 is TGTGCCAGCAGTGCCCGGGGTCTCGCTAATGAAAAACTGTTTTTT. Amino acids: CASSARGLANEKLFF.

The chain recombines TRBV7-9 with TRBJ2-5, with 9 positions matching TRBD2. Germline V gene data show CDR1 as SEHNR and CDR2 as FQNEAQ (reference sequence). Unmatched junction bases numbered 7, after V lost 1 base and J lost 7 bases. The CDR3 has 15 residues. In DNA form, the CDR3 reads TGTGCCAGCAGCTTAGAGGGGACTAGCTTTGGGACCCAGTACTTC. It translates to CASSLEGTSFGTQYF.

This clone was found once. The J gene is TRBJ2-5, the V gene TRBV7-9; D uncertain. The germline CDR1 and CDR2 sequences are SEHNR and FQNEAQ (reference sequence). V lost 4 bases to trimming and J lost 0 bases, with 3 bases between them. The CDR3 has 12 residues. DNA for the CDR3: TGTGCCAGCAGCTCCAACCAAGAGACCCAGTACTTC. This sequence encodes CASSSNQETQYF. Full variable domain (outside the CDR3, taken from reference TRBV7-9 and TRBJ2-5): DTGVSQNPRHKITKRGQNVTFRCDPISEHNRLYWYRQTLGQGPEFLTYFQNEAQLEKSRLLSDRFSAERPKGSFSTLEIQRTEQGDSAMYLCASSSNQETQYFGPGTRLLVL.

This chain joins TRBV29-1 and TRBJ2-5, with a tentative D call TRBD1 (6 bases). The germline V and J ends were trimmed by 0 bases and 2 bases, with 19 bases remaining between them. CDR1 is SQVTM and CDR2 is ANQGSEA in the germline V gene. This CDR3 is 17 amino acids long. The DNA for the CDR3 is TGCAGCGTTGAAGATCGGTCTGTACAGGGACCTCAAGAGACCCAGTACTTC. This translates into CSVEDRSVQGPQETQYF.

The chain employs TRBV5-4 and TRBJ2-1; tentative D call: TRBD2 (6 bases). CDR1 is SGHNT and CDR2 is YYREEE in the germline V gene (reference sequence). V lost 2 bases, J lost 4 bases, and 10 bases lay in between. The CDR3 totals 14 residues. For the CDR3, the DNA is TGTGCCAGCAGCTTCGGGACTTATTACAATGAGCAGTTCTTC. Its translation is CASSFGTYYNEQFF.

The chain uses TRBV5-6 and TRBJ2-2; possible D gene TRBD1, 6 bases. The CDR3 loop spans 15 amino acids. V was trimmed by 3 bases and J by 3 bases, leaving 12 bases between them. Germline V gives CDR1 SGHDT, CDR2 YYEEEE. CDR3 sequence (DNA): TGTGCCAGCAGCTCCCAGGGGATCCACACCGGGGAGCTGTTTTTT. It translates to CASSSQGIHTGELFF.

This sequence joins TRBV19 and TRBJ2-1, with unresolved D. Trimming left V 1 base short and J 2 bases short, with 9 bases between. The CDR3 is 15 amino acids. From germline, CDR1 is LNHDA and CDR2 SQIVND (reference sequence). CDR3 coding DNA: TGTGCCAGTAGTATAGCTCACCCAACCTACAATGAGCAGTTCTTC. It yields the protein CASSIAHPTYNEQFF.

This sequence joins TRBV7-8 and TRBJ2-3, with 14 bases matching TRBD2. Germline V gives CDR1 SGHVS, CDR2 FQNEAQ. This CDR3 is 16 amino acids long. Germline trimming cut 2 bases from V and 6 bases from J; bases unmatched to any gene: 4. CDR3 nucleotides: TGTGCCAGCAGCTTAAAGGGACTAGCGGGAGTGGATACGCAGTATTTT. Amino acid sequence: CASSLKGLAGVDTQYF.

The chain couples TRBV18 to TRBJ1-1, with D possibly matching TRBD1 (6 bases). This CDR3 contains 15 residues. Germline V gene lookup returns CDR1 KGHSH and CDR2 LQKENI. With 1 base removed from V and 5 bases from J, the gap between germline ends came to 14 bases. CDR3 in amino acids: CASSPLTRGETEAFF. The CDR3 nucleotides read TGTGCCAGCTCACCACTTACCAGGGGAGAGACTGAAGCTTTCTTT.

This clone was observed a few times. The chain uses TRBV29-1 and TRBJ2-2, with a tentative D call TRBD2 (6 bases). The CDR3 length is 13 residues. V gave up 7 bases and J gave up 4 bases, with 13 bases separating them. Germline loops: CDR1 SQVTM, CDR2 ANQGSEA. The CDR3 here is CSARVSGTGELFF. The CDR3 DNA is TGCAGCGCACGGGTTAGCGGCACCGGGGAGCTGTTTTTT.

The chain is built from TRBV7-9 and TRBJ2-5; possible D gene TRBD2, 6 bases. Germline V lookup: CDR1 SEHNR, CDR2 FQNEAQ (reference sequence). V lost 3 bases to trimming and J lost 7 bases, with 18 bases between them. The CDR3 is 15 residues long. The CDR3, as DNA: TGTGCCAGCAGCTTTAGTGGCGGGACTGGGTGGACCCAGTACTTC. Translation gives CASSFSGGTGWTQYF.

The chain has TRBV6-5 and TRBJ2-7; TRBD2 matches 9 bases. V dropped 0 bases and J dropped 6; count of bases not matched to a gene: 3. This CDR3 contains 14 residues. Germline CDR1 is MNHEY and CDR2 is SVGAGI. CDR3 bases: TGTGCCAGCAGTTACTCGGGACTAGCCGCCGAGCAGTACTTC. Amino acids: CASSYSGLAAEQYF.

The chain combines TRBV7-9 with TRBJ1-2; perhaps TRBD1 as D (6 bases). The CDR3 spans 16 residues. V was pared by 1 base and J by 0 bases, with 12 bases between. From germline, CDR1 is SEHNR and CDR2 FQNEAQ (reference sequence). The CDR3 loop is CASSLGRGPANYGYTF. The CDR3 DNA reads as TGTGCCAGCAGCTTAGGGCGGGGGCCTGCTAACTATGGCTACACCTTC. Variable domain in full (rest from reference TRBV7-9 and TRBJ1-2): DTGVSQNPRHKITKRGQNVTFRCDPISEHNRLYWYRQTLGQGPEFLTYFQNEAQLEKSRLLSDRFSAERPKGSFSTLEIQRTEQGDSAMYLCASSLGRGPANYGYTFGSGTRLTVV.

The chain is built from TRBV29-1 and TRBJ2-2, with 8 bases lining up with TRBD2. With 5 bases clipped from V and 0 bases from J, the junction kept 2 bases outside the gene matches. CDR3 size: 14 residues. Looked up from germline, CDR1 is SQVTM and CDR2 is ANQGSEA. DNA for the CDR3: TGCAGCGTTTCTAGCGGGTCGAACACCGGGGAGCTGTTTTTT. Protein: CSVSSGSNTGELFF.

This clone appeared a single time. The CDR3 DNA follows: TGTGCCAGCAGCCCCGGCGGCGGGAGCGGCACCGGGGAGCTGTTTTTT. It codes for CASSPGGGSGTGELFF. The V call is TRBV5-4, the J call TRBJ2-2; TRBD2 aligns across 7 bases. Germline values: CDR1 SGHNT, CDR2 YYREEE (reference sequence). The CDR3 extends over 16 amino acids. V shed 4 bases, J shed 4 bases, and the junction held 10 bases outside the gene matches.

The rearrangement links TRBV28 to TRBJ1-1, with D perhaps TRBD1 (5 bases). The CDR3 sequence is 17 residues long. Germline V gives CDR1 MDHEN, CDR2 SYDVKM. V lost 2 bases and J lost 3, with 19 bases in between. In DNA form, the CDR3 reads TGTGCCAGCAGTTTAAACGGGGTTGTGCAAGGGGACACTGAAGCTTTCTTT. This codes for CASSLNGVVQGDTEAFF. The variable domain in full, completed from reference TRBV28 and TRBJ1-1, reads DVKVTQSSRYLVKRTGEKVFLECVQDMDHENMFWYRQDPGLGLRLIYFSYDVKMKEKGDIPEGYSVSREKKERFSLILESASTNQTSMYLCASSLNGVVQGDTEAFFGQGTRLTVV.

The chain uses TRBV29-1 and TRBJ2-5; the match to TRBD2 covers 12 bases. CDR3 length equals 15 residues. J was trimmed by 1 base and V by 6 bases; bases with no gene match: 6. Germline V gene lookup returns CDR1 SQVTM and CDR2 ANQGSEA. The DNA of the CDR3 is TGCAGCGTGGGTCTAGCGGGAGGGATCCAAGAGACCCAGTACTTC. It yields the protein CSVGLAGGIQETQYF.

The gene calls are TRBV6-5 and TRBJ2-1; TRBD2 aligns across 12 bases. The CDR3 runs to 15 residues. The germline V gene has CDR1 MNHEY and CDR2 SVGAGI. With V trimmed by 6 bases and J by 8 bases, 8 bases remained unmatched. DNA of the CDR3: TGTGCCAGCAGACCCCTAGCGGGAGGGCCCTATGAGCAGTTCTTC. Encoded protein: CASRPLAGGPYEQFF.

V is TRBV5-4 and J is TRBJ2-5; TRBD2 aligns across 10 bases. The CDR3 is 18 residues long. CDR1 SGHNT and CDR2 YYREEE come from the germline V gene (reference sequence). J was trimmed by 4 bases and V by 1 base; bases with no gene match: 13. DNA of the CDR3: TGTGCCAGCAGCTTGCGACTAGCGGGCCCAGGAGGGGTAGAGACCCAGTACTTC. Translated, it gives CASSLRLAGPGGVETQYF.

The genes are TRBV30 and TRBJ1-3, with D possibly matching TRBD1 (5 bases). Germline V gives CDR1 GTSNPN, CDR2 SVGIG (reference sequence). CDR3 length: 15 amino acids. Trimming pared 1 base from V and 0 bases from J, leaving 10 bases between. The CDR3 nucleotides read TGTGCCTGGAGTGGCCGGGGGGACTCTGGAAACACCATATATTTT. It is translated as CAWSGRGDSGNTIYF.

The chain joins TRBV5-1 to TRBJ1-1; D remains unclear. V lost 5 bases to trimming and J lost 4 bases, with 12 bases between them. The length of the CDR3 is 13 residues. Per the germline V gene, CDR1 is SGHRS and CDR2 is YFSETQ. Here the CDR3 reads CASSSAASTEAFF. DNA of the CDR3: TGCGCCAGCAGTTCGGCGGCGAGCACTGAAGCTTTCTTT.

The rearrangement joins TRBV4-1 to TRBJ2-1; D might be TRBD1 (5 bases). This CDR3 spans 14 amino acids. Germline CDR1 MGHRA, CDR2 YSYEKL. Trimming removed 6 bases from V and 4 bases from J, with 13 bases in between. This CDR3 is CASRVSGAYNEQFF. CDR3 nucleotide sequence: TGCGCCAGCAGAGTTAGTGGGGCGTACAATGAGCAGTTCTTC.

V and J are TRBV28 and TRBJ2-7; D remains ambiguous. Trimming removed 5 bases from V and 4 bases from J, with 3 bases in between. The CDR3 is 10 residues long. Germline-derived CDR1 and CDR2 are MDHEN and SYDVKM. The CDR3 spells CASSRYEQYF. Written as DNA, the CDR3 is TGTGCCAGCAGTCGTTACGAGCAGTACTTC.

This chain connects TRBV19 to TRBJ1-3; tentative D call: TRBD1 (5 bases). The V and J ends lost 6 bases and 0 bases respectively, with 12 bases between them. The CDR3 is made up of 15 amino acids. In germline, CDR1 is LNHDA, CDR2 SQIVND (reference sequence). The CDR3 protein is CASRKTVFSGNTIYF. CDR3 nucleotide sequence: TGTGCCAGTAGGAAGACAGTGTTCTCTGGAAACACCATATATTTT.

The chain couples TRBV28 to TRBJ2-7, with no clear D. The germline V gene encodes CDR1 MDHEN and CDR2 SYDVKM. Trimming took off 6 bases at V and 5 bases at J, with 8 bases between the two ends. This CDR3 is 11 amino acids long. The CDR3 DNA is TGTGCCAGCAGCTCGGACCACGAGCAGTACTTC. This gives the protein CASSSDHEQYF.

The chain joins TRBV2 to TRBJ1-3; 8 nucleotides align to TRBD1. The length of the CDR3 is 14 residues. J gave up 0 bases and V 6 bases, and 1 base lay outside the gene matches. Germline lookup yields CDR1 SNHLY and CDR2 FYNNEI. CDR3 sequence: CASRGQGSGNTIYF. CDR3 DNA sequence: TGTGCCAGCAGAGGACAGGGCTCTGGAAACACCATATATTTT.

This clone appeared a single time. The V call is TRBV2, the J call TRBJ2-2; D is uncertain. Germline V gene lookup returns CDR1 SNHLY and CDR2 FYNNEI. CDR3 length equals 12 residues. Trimming shortened V by 5 bases and J by 9 bases, and 10 bases separated the two germline ends. In DNA, the CDR3 is TGTGCCAGCAGTCCGAGCGCCAGGGAGCTGTTTTTT. Encoded protein: CASSPSARELFF.

The chain uses TRBV7-9 and TRBJ2-7, with 10 bases that match TRBD2. This CDR3 spans 18 amino acids. Germline V gene data show CDR1 as SEHNR and CDR2 as FQNEAQ (reference sequence). V shed 4 bases and J 7 bases; nucleotides not matched to a gene: 19. CDR3 bases: TGTGCCAGCAGCTCCCGCAGGGTCACTAGCGGGACCAAAGGGGAGCAGTACTTC. It translates to CASSSRRVTSGTKGEQYF.